Listed here is a single T cell receptor beta chain. Measured with immunoSEQ multiplex PCR; TCRdb has only the in-frame clones, and not every one. The sample records 130,000 or so clones, about 89% being singletons. V was clipped by 3 bases and J by 4 bases, with 10 bases between them. CDR1 and CDR2 (germline): MDHEN, SYDVKM. The CDR3 spans 14 residues. The data originate from a study of T cells in localized non-small cell lung cancer. Sequenced material: peripheral blood, taken before any cancer treatment. V usage is TRBV28 and J usage is TRBJ1-5; tentative D call: TRBD1 (5 bases). The clonotype was recovered from a female donor of 60 years or more with stage I lung adenocarcinoma. The DNA for the CDR3 is TGTGCCAGCAGTTTCCCCCAGGGTAATCAGCCCCAGCATTTT. Amino acids: CASSFPQGNQPQHF.